This TCR beta chain was recovered during a study of regulatory T cells in long-lasting Graves disease. Overall study context: Disease was considered persistent Graves' disease after over 5 years of antithyroid drugs (with positive TSH receptor antibodies).

Specified time point: persistent/refractory GD, antithyroid drugs over 5 years with positive TRAb. Preparation of the TCR library used RNA extracted from PBMCs. Assembly of TCR beta libraries relied on iRepertoire HTBI primers together with Arm-PCR of CDR3 regions. In the study's own analysis: The study identified roughly 59 TRBV and some 15 TRBJ segments across samples. TCRdb re-analysed the multiplex PCR reads in MiXCR, keeping a single row per CDR3 protein. These V and J calls derive from TCRdb rather than the authors' analysis. The sample gives a few hundred thousand distinct CDR3 sequences, 20% to 25% of which show up once; about 61% is in the top ten. General study findings and limits: Sampling was limited to peripheral blood rather than thyroid tissue.

This clonotype was detected many times. Its matching antigen is unknown. The sample consisted of peripheral blood mononuclear cells (PBMCs), taken when the disease was refractory, from a patient treated with antithyroid drugs. This receptor was taken from a female donor with Graves disease.

CDR3: CASSQLVGQPNEKLFF. CDR3 nucleotide sequence: TGTGCCAGCAGCCAGCTGGTGGGACAGCCTAATGAAAAACTGTTTTTT. The chain recombines TRBV3-1 with TRBJ1-4; 7 bases align to TRBD1. Germline CDR1 and CDR2: LGHDT and YNNKEL (reference sequence). The V segment lost 3 bases and the J segment 3 bases; nucleotides outside the gene matches: 7. CDR3 length: 16 residues.